This TCR beta chain was recovered during a study of blood T cell repertoires in COVID-19 (TCRdb year 2020). With respect to the entire study: Samples from collaborators originated in the United States, Italy and Spain and spanned both the acute and convalescent phases of COVID-19. The material from the prospective study consisted of cDNA or gDNA derived from T cells, B-cell-depleted T cells, or PBMCs. Subjects who had been exposed to COVID-19, were actively infected with it, or had recovered from it provided the deeply sampled blood TCRbeta repertoires that made up the dataset. The repertoires were released in a freely available public database intended as a resource for research on the immune response to SARS-CoV-2. Samples came from the ongoing ImmuneRACE study (first 160 participants) plus 1,254 subjects from 6 global collaborators. Sample metadata almost always included a de-identified subject ID, COVID-19 status, age in years and sex. Where available, HLA class I and class II types were taken from metadata supplied by the sample provider and were not determined by assay-based typing. On the study overall, not on this receptor specifically: Clinical and demographic metadata were provided uncurated, with the amount varying by source and participant.

With respect to this clone: The antigen this receptor binds is unknown. Nothing much larger sits one base from this clone, and base qualities are not available.

Each collaborating institution followed its own protocols to collect whole blood in K2EDTA tubes. For TCRbeta analysis, collaborators shipped samples as frozen whole blood, isolated PBMCs, or DNA extracted from either of those sample types. The immunoSEQ Assay, a bias-controlled multiplex PCR, was used to amplify TCRbeta CDR3 regions from genomic DNA. For the original study's pipeline: Within the assay, amplification of reference gene primers was used to estimate how many nucleated cells each sample contained. To quantify the absolute abundance of each unique TCRbeta CDR3 rearrangement, sequence reads were collapsed and filtered. Productive Simpson clonality was computed per sample as the square root of Simpson's diversity index over productive rearrangements. Drawn from immuneACCESS, this table holds only the in-frame rearrangements with V and J called that TCRdb kept. Clones are partly lost; checked studies trace under half to an unresolved V gene and leave the rest unexplained. Clone size and V and J calls were adopted from that table, with D and trimming inferred from the DNA. The sample profile shows roughly 120,000 clones; 84% of them were found once. Approximately 7.9% of the sample comes from the top ten.

Sequenced input: peripheral blood. This TCR was sampled from a woman aged 80 or over with active or convalescent COVID-19.

The DNA sequence follows: TGTGCCAGCAGTTCAGGGGGACATTACAATGAGCAGTTCTTC. The resulting protein is CASSSGGHYNEQFF. The chain is encoded by TRBV28 joined to TRBJ2-1; 7 bases in the middle match TRBD1. Reading from cysteine to phenylalanine, the CDR3 counts 14 amino acids. Only the CDR3 portion is preserved as DNA: 42 bases, with reading frame beginning at the first base. Ends trimmed: V by 4 bases, J by 4 bases; bases unmatched to a gene: 4. As encoded in the germline V gene, CDR1 is MDHEN while CDR2 is SYDVKM.